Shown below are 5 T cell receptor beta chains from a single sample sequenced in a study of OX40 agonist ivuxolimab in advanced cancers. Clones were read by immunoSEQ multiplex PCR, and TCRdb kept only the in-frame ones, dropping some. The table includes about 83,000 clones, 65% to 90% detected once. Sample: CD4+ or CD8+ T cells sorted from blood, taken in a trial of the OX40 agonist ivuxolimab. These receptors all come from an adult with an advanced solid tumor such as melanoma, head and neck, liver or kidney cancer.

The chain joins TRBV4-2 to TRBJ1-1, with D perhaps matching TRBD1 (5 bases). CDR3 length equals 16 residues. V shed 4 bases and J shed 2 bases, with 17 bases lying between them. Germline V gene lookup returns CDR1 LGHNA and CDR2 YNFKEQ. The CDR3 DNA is TGTGCCAGCAGCCTTGGTTCGGGGCCTGATAACACTGAAGCTTTCTTT. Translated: CASSLGSGPDNTEAFF.

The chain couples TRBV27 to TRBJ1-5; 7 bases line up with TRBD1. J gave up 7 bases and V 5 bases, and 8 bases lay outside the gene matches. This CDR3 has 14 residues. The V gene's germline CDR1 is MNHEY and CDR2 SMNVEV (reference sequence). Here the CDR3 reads CASSLRGQGQPQHF. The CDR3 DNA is TGTGCCAGCAGTCTAAGGGGGCAGGGCCAGCCCCAGCATTTT.

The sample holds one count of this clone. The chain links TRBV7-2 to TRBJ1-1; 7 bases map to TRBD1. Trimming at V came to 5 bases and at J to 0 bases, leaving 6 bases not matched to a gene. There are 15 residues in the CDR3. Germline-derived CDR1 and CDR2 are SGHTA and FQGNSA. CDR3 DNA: TGTGCCAGCAGCGTGACAGGGATGGTGAACACTGAAGCTTTCTTT. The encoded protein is CASSVTGMVNTEAFF.

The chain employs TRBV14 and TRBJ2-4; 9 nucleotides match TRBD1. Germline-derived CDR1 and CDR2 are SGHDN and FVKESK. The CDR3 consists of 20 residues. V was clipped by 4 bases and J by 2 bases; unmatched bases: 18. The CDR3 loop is CASSPALQGARWGTKNIQYF. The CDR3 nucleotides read TGTGCCAGCAGCCCCGCCTTACAGGGGGCGAGATGGGGTACCAAAAACATTCAGTACTTC.

CDR3 coding DNA: TGTGCCAGCAGCCCCCAACGGGGGGAAACTAACTATGGCTACACCTTC. This codes for CASSPQRGETNYGYTF. The chain carries TRBV14 and TRBJ1-2, with D perhaps matching TRBD1 (5 bases). Trimming removed 4 bases at V and 0 bases at J, with 15 bases between. Germline V gene lookup returns CDR1 SGHDN and CDR2 FVKESK. The CDR3 sequence is 16 residues long.